This TCR beta chain was identified in a study of blood T cell repertoires in COVID-19 (dated by TCRdb to 2018 to 2020). Turning to the overall study: Recovered participants in ImmuneRACE Cohort 3 were defined by two consecutive negative NP/OP PCR tests, clearance by a healthcare professional, or resolution of symptoms. The collaborator samples originated in the United States, Italy and Spain and spanned the acute and convalescent phases of COVID-19. The prospective study material was composed of cDNA or gDNA derived from T cells, B-cell-depleted T cells, or PBMCs. Deeply sampled blood TCRbeta repertoires from subjects exposed to, actively infected with, or recovered from COVID-19 were included in the dataset. The repertoires were released in a freely available public database meant as a resource for research on the immune response to SARS-CoV-2. Samples came from the ongoing ImmuneRACE study (first 160 participants) plus 1,254 subjects from 6 global collaborators. Sample metadata almost always included a de-identified subject ID, COVID-19 status, age in years and sex. Where HLA class I and class II types were available, the types were taken from metadata supplied by the sample provider, not from assay-based typing.

The immunoSEQ Assay, a bias-controlled multiplex PCR, was used to amplify TCRbeta CDR3 regions from genomic DNA. Per the source publication's procedure: Within the assay, amplification of reference gene primers was used to estimate how many nucleated cells each sample contained. To quantify the absolute abundance of each unique TCRbeta CDR3 rearrangement, sequence reads were collapsed and filtered. For each sample, productive Simpson clonality was calculated as the square root of Simpson's diversity index across productive rearrangements. This is the immuneACCESS table as TCRdb keeps it, with only in-frame sequences that have V and J called. A part of the clones is gone; compared with another copy, unresolved V genes explain less than half, and the rest is unexplained. Clone size and V and J calls were adopted from that table, with D and trimming inferred from the DNA. The sample data list about 190,000 clones, and approximately 90% of these were observed just once. Roughly 25% of the sample lies in the top ten.

About this clone: It has no known antigen specificity. Base qualities are missing; no much larger clone stands one base away.

CDR1 and CDR2, looked up from the germline V gene (reference sequence), are LNHDA and SQIVND. The CDR3 runs 14 amino acids, cysteine and phenylalanine included. Only the CDR3 DNA stays, 42 bases, in frame from base 1. Relative to germline, V is 0 bases shorter and J is 6 bases shorter, with 11 bases between their ends. Participants in the prospective study were enrolled through a virtual design, were aged roughly 18 to 100 years, and lived in approximately 25 United States geographic areas. To assign participants to cohorts, the prospective study relied on clinical history that participants themselves reported in a screening survey and a study questionnaire. Each participant in the prospective study had whole blood, serum and a nasopharyngeal or oropharyngeal swab collected by mobile phlebotomists. Prospective study participants could optionally give additional blood draws and questionnaires over an approximately two-month period. Prospective study blood samples were shipped either frozen or at room temperature before DNA extraction.

The paper's findings and limits, for the study overall: The amount of clinical and demographic metadata varied by source and participant and was provided uncurated.

The origin of this receptor is a middle-aged woman in a cohort exposed to, infected with or recovered from COVID-19 (not recorded which). The chain uses TRBV19 and TRBJ1-1, and the D gene may be TRBD1, 6 bases matching. The sample comprised PBMCs or T cells enriched from blood (not recorded which). The nucleotide sequence is given as TGTGCCAGTAGTATAGATTACAGGGTCGCTGAAGCTTTCTTT. It encodes CASSIDYRVAEAFF. This CDR3, with the reference TRBV19 and TRBJ1-1 proteins standing in past its ends, gives the full variable domain DGGITQSPKYLFRKEGQNVTLSCEQNLNHDAMYWYRQDPGQGLRLIYYSQIVNDFQKGDIAEGYSVSREKKESFPLTVTSAQKNPTAFYLCASSIDYRVAEAFFGQGTRLTVV.